This T cell receptor beta chain was obtained from a study of blood T cell repertoires in COVID-19. The overall study: Researchers got acute and convalescent COVID-19 samples from the United States, Italy and Spain. PBMCs, B-cell-depleted T cells, or T cells provided the cDNA or gDNA that made up the material.

Original processing notes: It was from reference gene primer amplification that nucleated cell counts were estimated. Sequencing used immunoSEQ multiplex PCR; TCRdb keeps in-frame clones, though not all of them. The D gene and trimming were derived from the DNA, and the V and J assignments and clone size from that table. The profile shows more than 65,000 clones, about 88% of them singletons. Germline CDR1 reads SGDLS; CDR2 reads YYNGEE. J was trimmed by 0 bases and V by 3 bases; bases with no gene match: 2. The CDR3 is 16 amino acids. This chain uses TRBV9 with TRBJ2-2; TRBD1 matches 10 bases. This clonotype was sampled from a man aged 50 to 60 with acute or convalescent COVID-19. Sequencing input: peripheral blood. CDR3 DNA sequence: TGTGCCAGCAGCGCCGGGACAGGGGCGAACACCGGGGAGCTGTTTTTT. Its translation: CASSAGTGANTGELFF. The variable domain in full, with the rest retrieved from reference TRBV9 and TRBJ2-2, is DSGVTQTPKHLITATGQRVTLRCSPRSGDLSVYWYQQSLDQGLQFLIQYYNGEERAKGNILERFSAQQFPDLHSELNLSSLELGDSALYFCASSAGTGANTGELFFGEGSRLTVL.